Listed below are T cell receptor beta chains from one sample, sequenced in a study of beta chain features in type 1 diabetes. The repertoire was sequenced with immunoSEQ multiplex PCR; TCRdb's copy has only in-frame clones and lacks some. Of hundreds of thousands of clones listed, around 16% are singletons. Sequences were obtained from naive CD4+ T cells from blood. These receptors were collected from a man younger than 35 in good health. CDR3s include the opening cysteine and the closing phenylalanine or tryptophan. The order of the fields is J gene, V gene, D gene, clone size, CDR3 protein, CDR3 DNA. The D gene is left open where the match is weak. Rows give clone size only sometimes, using once, few, many, or a class for an expanded clone.

>TRBJ2-4|TRBV7-9|NA|many
CASSLAGTKNIQYF
TGTGCCAGCAGCTTAGCGGGTACCAAAAACATTCAGTACTTC
>TRBJ2-7|TRBV25-1|TRBD1|NA
CASSEQGALNEQYF
TGTGCCAGCAGTGAACAGGGGGCTTTAAACGAGCAGTACTTC
>TRBJ2-5|TRBV7-2|TRBD2|few
CASSPSSGGATQYF
TGTGCCAGCAGCCCCTCTAGCGGGGGGGCGACCCAGTACTTC
>TRBJ2-1|TRBV2|NA|few
CASSLSYNEQFF
TGTGCCAGCAGTCTCTCTTACAATGAGCAGTTCTTC
>TRBJ2-1|TRBV7-2|TRBD2|NA
CASSIRLAGGNNEQFF
TGTGCCAGCAGCATCCGACTAGCGGGGGGCAATAATGAGCAGTTCTTC
>TRBJ2-2|TRBV25-1|NA|few
CASSDLRGGNTGELFF
TGTGCCAGCAGTGACCTCAGGGGTGGCAACACCGGGGAGCTGTTTTTT
>TRBJ2-7|TRBV7-9|TRBD1|NA
CASSTYRGKTPSYEQYF
TGTGCCAGCAGCACCTACAGGGGGAAAACCCCTTCCTACGAGCAGTACTTC
>TRBJ2-5|TRBV5-1|TRBD2|few
CASRGSGRAEETQYF
TGCGCCAGCAGAGGCAGCGGGAGGGCCGAAGAGACCCAGTACTTC
>TRBJ2-1|TRBV27|TRBD2|few
CASTIAGPSYNEQFF
TGTGCCAGCACGATAGCGGGACCCTCCTACAATGAGCAGTTCTTC
>TRBJ1-5|TRBV19|NA|NA
CASSMRGISNQPQHF
TGTGCCAGTAGTATGAGGGGGATTAGCAATCAGCCCCAGCATTTT
>TRBJ2-3|TRBV10-3|NA|few
CAISFSQGRATDTQYF
TGTGCCATCAGTTTCTCCCAGGGGAGGGCCACAGATACGCAGTATTTT
>TRBJ1-1|TRBV28|TRBD1|few
CASSPGTGGTEAFF
TGTGCCAGCAGTCCCGGGACAGGGGGTACTGAAGCTTTCTTT
>TRBJ2-7|TRBV23-1|TRBD1|NA
CASSPLTTGTETYEQYF
TGCGCCAGCAGTCCGCTTACAACCGGGACAGAGACCTACGAGCAGTACTTC
>TRBJ2-1|TRBV28|NA|NA
CASTLRTAYNEQFF
TGTGCCAGCACTTTAAGGACAGCCTACAATGAGCAGTTCTTC
>TRBJ1-3|TRBV15|NA|few
CATSKVQSSGNTIYF
TGTGCCACCAGCAAAGTACAGAGCTCTGGAAACACCATATATTTT
>TRBJ1-5|TRBV19|TRBD1|few
CASSDRGSGFSNQPQHF
TGTGCCAGTAGTGACAGGGGTTCGGGCTTTAGCAATCAGCCCCAGCATTTT
>TRBJ1-6|TRBV7-6|NA|NA
CASSLVLGTSYNSPLHF
TGTGCCAGCAGCTTAGTGCTGGGGACATCCTATAATTCACCCCTCCACTTT
>TRBJ1-1|TRBV18|TRBD1|few
CASSPWDRGLNTEAFF
TGTGCCAGCTCCCCGTGGGACAGGGGACTGAACACTGAAGCTTTCTTT
>TRBJ1-2|TRBV7-3|TRBD1|few
CASSLNGAGTGLGYTF
TGTGCCAGCAGCTTAAATGGTGCCGGGACAGGGCTCGGCTACACCTTC
>TRBJ2-7|TRBV19|TRBD1|NA
CASSIPLTGSVYEQYF
TGTGCCAGTAGTATTCCCCTGACAGGGTCAGTCTACGAGCAGTACTTC
>TRBJ1-5|TRBV9|TRBD1|NA
CASSVESSGGYSNQPQHF
TGTGCCAGCAGCGTAGAATCGTCAGGGGGCTACAGCAATCAGCCCCAGCATTTT
>TRBJ1-2|TRBV30|NA|NA
CAWRLQGHYGYTF
TGTGCCTGGAGGTTACAGGGCCACTATGGCTACACCTTC
>TRBJ2-7|TRBV4-3|TRBD2|few
CASSRGTSTPYEQYF
TGCGCCAGCAGCCGAGGGACTAGCACCCCCTACGAGCAGTACTTC
>TRBJ1-1|TRBV6-1|NA|NA
CASSGGQTTEAFF
TGTGCCAGCTCGGGAGGGCAGACCACTGAAGCTTTCTTT
>TRBJ2-4|TRBV7-2|TRBD1|NA
CASSLALGQGGLNIQYF
TGTGCCAGCAGCTTAGCCTTAGGACAGGGGGGATTAAACATTCAGTACTTC
>TRBJ2-7|TRBV7-2|NA|few
CASRSPGFYEQYF
TGTGCCAGCAGGTCCCCAGGGTTCTACGAGCAGTACTTC
>TRBJ2-1|TRBV28|TRBD1|NA
CASSSWSGQGGEQFF
TGTGCCAGCAGTTCCTGGTCGGGACAGGGCGGCGAGCAGTTCTTC
>TRBJ1-2|TRBV4-2|NA|NA
CASSQDRSLNYGYTF
TGTGCCAGCAGCCAAGATCGCAGCCTAAACTATGGCTACACCTTC
>TRBJ1-1|TRBV7-9|NA|NA
CASSLGRTNTEAFF
TGTGCCAGCAGCTTAGGGCGGACGAACACTGAAGCTTTCTTT
>TRBJ2-7|TRBV14|NA|NA
CASSQAFVPAQYF
TGTGCCAGCAGCCAAGCATTCGTCCCCGCGCAGTACTTC
>TRBJ2-5|TRBV28|NA|few
CASSKGVIVETQYF
TGTGCCAGCTCCAAAGGCGTCATCGTAGAGACCCAGTACTTC
>TRBJ1-2|TRBV14|NA|NA
CASSQRKGSVYGYTF
TGTGCCAGCAGCCAACGAAAGGGGTCGGTCTATGGCTACACCTTC
>TRBJ1-4|TRBV16|NA|few
CASSSRRREKLFF
TGTGCCAGCAGCTCTCGTAGGCGTGAAAAACTGTTTTTT
>TRBJ2-7|TRBV27|NA|few
CASSLKAATSYEQYF
TGTGCCAGCAGTTTAAAGGCAGCAACCTCCTACGAGCAGTACTTC
>TRBJ2-1|TRBV14|NA|NA
CASSQNTQNEQFF
TGTGCCAGCAGCCAGAATACTCAAAATGAGCAGTTCTTC
>TRBJ1-2|TRBV5-4|NA|few
CASSPRGGGYTF
TGTGCCAGCAGTCCCAGGGGCGGTGGCTACACCTTC
>TRBJ2-3|TRBV10-3|NA|few
CAISESLASDTQYF
TGTGCCATCAGTGAGTCCTTAGCATCAGATACGCAGTATTTT
>TRBJ2-7|TRBV7-2|NA|NA
CASSRWTDPSYEQYF
TGTGCCAGCAGCCGATGGACAGATCCCTCCTACGAGCAGTACTTC
>TRBJ1-2|TRBV20-1|NA|NA
CSAGKYDGYTF
TGCAGTGCTGGGAAGTATGATGGCTACACCTTC
>TRBJ2-3|TRBV19|NA|few
CASSITLLGRTQYF
TGTGCCAGTAGTATTACCCTATTGGGGCGTACGCAGTATTTT
>TRBJ2-1|TRBV7-8|NA|NA
CASSFQDTRDEQFF
TGTGCCAGCAGCTTTCAAGACACAAGGGATGAGCAGTTCTTC
>TRBJ1-6|TRBV18|NA|few
CASSPMPAGEYNSPLHF
TGTGCCAGCTCACCAATGCCGGCAGGGGAGTATAATTCACCCCTCCACTTT
>TRBJ2-7|TRBV5-6|TRBD2|few
CASTGTSGSSSYEQYF
TGTGCCAGCACAGGGACTAGCGGCTCCAGCTCCTACGAGCAGTACTTC
>TRBJ1-3|TRBV5-4|NA|few
CASSLGAVHSGNTIYF
TGTGCCAGCAGCTTGGGAGCAGTGCACTCTGGAAACACCATATATTTT
>TRBJ2-3|TRBV2|NA|NA
CASSGRVKPDTQYF
TGTGCCAGCAGTGGGCGGGTTAAGCCAGATACGCAGTATTTT
>TRBJ2-3|TRBV28|NA|few
CASSLAGFRTDTQYF
TGTGCCAGCAGTTTGGCCGGCTTCCGCACAGATACGCAGTATTTT
>TRBJ2-5|TRBV11-3|NA|few
CASSFQYQETQYF
TGTGCCAGCAGCTTCCAGTATCAAGAGACCCAGTACTTC
>TRBJ2-7|TRBV10-3|TRBD1|few
CAISKDRAGSYEQYF
TGTGCCATCAGTAAGGACAGGGCTGGCTCCTACGAGCAGTACTTC